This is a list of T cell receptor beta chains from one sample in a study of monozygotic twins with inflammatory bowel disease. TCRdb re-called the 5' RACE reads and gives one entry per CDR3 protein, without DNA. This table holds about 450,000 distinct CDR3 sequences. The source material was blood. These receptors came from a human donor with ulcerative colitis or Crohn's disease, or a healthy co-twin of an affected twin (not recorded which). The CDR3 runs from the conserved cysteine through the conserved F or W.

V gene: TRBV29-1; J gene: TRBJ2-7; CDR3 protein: CSVLTGGFSEQYF
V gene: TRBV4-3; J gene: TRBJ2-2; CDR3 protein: CASSQEESSGELFF
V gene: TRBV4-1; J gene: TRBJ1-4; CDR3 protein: CASSPTATNEKLFF
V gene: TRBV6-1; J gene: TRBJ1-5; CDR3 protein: CASRGGTPNQPQHF
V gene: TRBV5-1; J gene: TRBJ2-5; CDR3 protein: CACSLSTRTGATQYF
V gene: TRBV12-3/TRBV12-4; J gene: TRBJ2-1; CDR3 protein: CASSLTADRGPDEQFF
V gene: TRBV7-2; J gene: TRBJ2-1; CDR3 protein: CASSPQGNLYNEQFF
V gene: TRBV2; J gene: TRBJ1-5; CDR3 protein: CASSAGGGAQHF
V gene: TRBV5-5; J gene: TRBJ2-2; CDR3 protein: CASSLIGGSTGELFF
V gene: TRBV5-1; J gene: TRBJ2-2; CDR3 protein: CASKEGQMNTGELFF
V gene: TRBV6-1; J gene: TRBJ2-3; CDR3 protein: CASSGGTSGQYF
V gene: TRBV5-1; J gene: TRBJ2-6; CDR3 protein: CASSLVWSAGANVLTF
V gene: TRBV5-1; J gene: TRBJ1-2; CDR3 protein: CASSLAGTGGSNYGYTF
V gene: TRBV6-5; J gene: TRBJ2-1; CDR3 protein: CASSTGADNEQFF
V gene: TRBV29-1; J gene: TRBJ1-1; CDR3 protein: CSVTTGGADTEAFF
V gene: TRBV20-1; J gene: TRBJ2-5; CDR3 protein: CSARSQPGQGKETQYF
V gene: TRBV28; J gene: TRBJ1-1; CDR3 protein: CASSLFSGQNPEAFF
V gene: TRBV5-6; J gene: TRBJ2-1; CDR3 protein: CASSRVTGSSYNEQFF
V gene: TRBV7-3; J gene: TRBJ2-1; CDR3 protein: CASSLGQAGEQFF
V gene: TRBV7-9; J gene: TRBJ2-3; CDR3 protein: CASSLAGGATDTQYF